Presented here are 26 T cell receptor beta chains from one specimen sequenced in a study of early T cells in non-severe SARS-CoV-2 infection. TCRdb recomputed calls from the 5' RACE reads with MiXCR, one row per CDR3 protein. The sample holds around 80,000 distinct CDR3 sequences, 10% seen once. The sequencing here drew on whole blood, taken at baseline. Source of these receptors: an adult who was a healthcare worker with PCR-confirmed SARS-CoV-2 infection or an uninfected control (not recorded which).

This clonotype was picked up a small number of times. The V and J genes are TRBV7-8 and TRBJ2-5; no firm D call. CDR1 SGHVS and CDR2 FQNEAQ come from the germline V gene. This CDR3 is built from 15 residues. Trimming took off 2 bases at V and 1 base at J, with 11 bases between the two ends. DNA of the CDR3: TGTGCCAGCAGCTTAAGTATTGGCCTCCAAGAGACCCAGTACTTC. This translates into CASSLSIGLQETQYF.

The sample holds one count of this clonotype. This chain joins TRBV9 and TRBJ2-2; D uncertain. This CDR3 has 12 amino acids. V dropped 2 bases and J dropped 6 bases, with 5 bases sitting between them. CDR1 is SGDLS and CDR2 is YYNGEE in the germline V gene. CDR3 sequence: CASSVVPGELFF. In DNA form, the CDR3 reads TGTGCCAGCAGCGTCGTACCCGGGGAGCTGTTTTTT. The variable domain in full, with the rest retrieved from reference TRBV9 and TRBJ2-2, is DSGVTQTPKHLITATGQRVTLRCSPRSGDLSVYWYQQSLDQGLQFLIQYYNGEERAKGNILERFSAQQFPDLHSELNLSSLELGDSALYFCASSVVPGELFFGEGSRLTVL.

The table lists this clonotype with many counts. This chain joins TRBV20-1 and TRBJ1-1; possibly TRBD1 for D (6 bases). With 3 bases removed from V and 7 bases from J, the gap between germline ends came to 18 bases. This CDR3 spans 14 amino acids. CDR1 is DFQATT, CDR2 SNEGSKA, per germline (reference sequence). CDR3 sequence reads: CSASGGRHPDEAFF. The DNA of the CDR3 is TGCAGTGCTAGCGGGGGGCGGCATCCTGATGAAGCTTTCTTT.

This chain links TRBV27 with TRBJ2-7, with D uncertain. V was pared by 3 bases and J by 4 bases, with 16 bases between. Germline V gene sequence: CDR1 MNHEY, CDR2 SMNVEV (reference sequence). The CDR3 runs to 15 residues. This chain's CDR3 is CASSFWVGTPYEQYF. DNA of the CDR3: TGTGCCAGCAGTTTTTGGGTCGGAACTCCTTACGAGCAGTACTTC.

The V gene is TRBV7-9, the J gene TRBJ2-1, with D tentatively TRBD2 (6 bases). Trimming left V 5 bases short and J 0 bases short, with 20 bases between. The CDR3 length is 18 residues. The V gene's germline CDR1 is SEHNR and CDR2 FQNEAQ (reference sequence). In nucleotides, the CDR3 is TGTGCCAGCAGCATTCCCGTAATAGCGGAGAGCTCCTACAATGAGCAGTTCTTC. Protein sequence: CASSIPVIAESSYNEQFF.

This clonotype was detected only a few times. The V and J genes are TRBV18 and TRBJ1-1; 10 bases align to TRBD1. In germline, CDR1 is KGHSH, CDR2 LQKENI. The CDR3 length is 15 residues. V shed 2 bases and J 3 bases; nucleotides not matched to a gene: 3. The CDR3 loop reads CASSPETGGHTEAFF. The CDR3 bases are TGTGCCAGCTCACCAGAGACAGGGGGCCACACTGAAGCTTTCTTT.

J is TRBJ1-5 and V is TRBV12-3 or TRBV12-4; possible D gene TRBD1, 5 bases. Trimming pared 6 bases from V and 5 bases from J, leaving 11 bases between. This CDR3 has 13 amino acids. The chain's CDR3 is CASSDSSYQPQHF. The CDR3 region has the DNA TGTGCCAGCAGCGACAGTTCCTATCAGCCCCAGCATTTT.

This clonotype was seen many times. The J gene is TRBJ2-1, the V gene TRBV7-2; 13 bases are shared with TRBD2. Losses at the gene ends were 2 bases for V and 4 bases for J; bases not matched to a gene: 5. Germline CDR1 SGHTA, CDR2 FQGNSA. The CDR3 spans 17 residues. DNA for the CDR3: TGTGCCAGCAGCTTAAAGAGGGGACTAGCGGGATACAATGAGCAGTTCTTC. Translated, it gives CASSLKRGLAGYNEQFF. The full variable domain, with the rest looked up from reference TRBV7-2 and TRBJ2-1, is GAGVSQSPSNKVTEKGKDVELRCDPISGHTALYWYRQSLGQGLEFLIYFQGNSAPDKSGLPSDRFSAERTGGSVSTLTIQRTQQEDSAVYLCASSLKRGLAGYNEQFFGPGTRLTVL.

The CDR3 sequence is CASSPGGRYEQYF. CDR3 in DNA: TGCGCCAGCAGCCCAGGGGGGAGGTACGAGCAGTACTTC. The V gene is TRBV5-1, the J gene TRBJ2-7, with D tentatively TRBD1 (7 bases). With 4 bases removed from V and 4 bases from J, the gap between germline ends came to 12 bases. In germline, CDR1 is SGHRS, CDR2 YFSETQ. The CDR3 has 13 amino acids.

The chain joins TRBV5-1 to TRBJ2-1; D remains unclear. The V gene lost 7 bases and the J gene lost 0 bases, with 11 bases spanning the gap. This CDR3 spans 14 amino acids. Germline CDR1 and CDR2: SGHRS and YFSETQ. This CDR3 reads CASRRTSSYNEQFF. DNA of the CDR3: TGCGCCAGCCGGCGAACAAGCTCCTACAATGAGCAGTTCTTC.

This clonotype came up many times. The gene calls are TRBV25-1 and TRBJ1-3, with 10 positions matching TRBD1. Germline-derived CDR1 and CDR2 are MGHDK and SYGVNS. V trimming: 3 bases; J trimming: 2 bases; junction bases outside the gene matches: 7. CDR3 length: 17 amino acids. The CDR3 DNA reads as TGTGCCAGCAGTGATGGGGGACAGGGGACGGCTGGAAACACCATATATTTT. Amino acids: CASSDGGQGTAGNTIYF. The full variable domain, its missing parts supplied by reference TRBV25-1 and TRBJ1-3, is EADIYQTPRYLVIGTGKKITLECSQTMGHDKMYWYQQDPGMELHLIHYSYGVNSTEKGDLSSESTVSRIRTEHFPLTLESARPSHTSQYLCASSDGGQGTAGNTIYFGEGSWLTVV.

V and J are TRBV28 and TRBJ2-3; D remains unclear. The CDR3 has 13 amino acids. The germline V gene encodes CDR1 MDHEN and CDR2 SYDVKM. V was trimmed by 4 bases and J by 6 bases, leaving 11 bases between them. Here the CDR3 DNA reads TGTGCCAGCAGTTCAGTACGAAAGGATACGCAGTATTTT. Translated, it gives CASSSVRKDTQYF.

This clonotype was observed a handful of times. The CDR3 DNA follows: TGTGCCAGCAGCCAACGGGACGGGGATAGTACTGAAGCTTTCTTT. It is translated as CASSQRDGDSTEAFF. The chain carries TRBV4-2 and TRBJ1-1, with a possible D match to TRBD1 (5 bases). Trimming removed 2 bases at V and 5 bases at J, with 15 bases between. CDR3 size: 15 residues. The germline gives CDR1 LGHNA, CDR2 YNFKEQ.

The sample holds a few counts of this clonotype. The chain is built from TRBV20-1 and TRBJ2-1, with D possibly TRBD2 on 5 matching bases. From germline, CDR1 is DFQATT and CDR2 SNEGSKA (reference sequence). The V gene lost 3 bases and the J gene lost 3 bases, with 12 bases spanning the gap. The CDR3 extends over 14 amino acids. CDR3 nucleotide sequence: TGCAGTGCTAGTGGCGGGCGAGACTACAATGAGCAGTTCTTC. This codes for CSASGGRDYNEQFF.

In this sample, this clonotype turned up a few times. This sequence joins TRBV20-1 and TRBJ2-3, with 8 bases matching TRBD2. CDR1 is DFQATT, CDR2 SNEGSKA, per germline (reference sequence). The V gene end was trimmed by 3 bases and the J gene end by 8 bases; junction bases not matched to a gene: 4. This CDR3 is built from 12 residues. The CDR3 sequence is CSASGGGGTQYF. CDR3 nucleotide sequence: TGCAGTGCTAGCGGGGGGGGAGGTACGCAGTATTTT.

The V call is TRBV21-1, the J call TRBJ1-5. TRBV21-1 is a known pseudogene. CDR3 length: 13 residues. The CDR3 is CASSKGSNQPQHF. CDR3 sequence (DNA): TGTGCCAGCAGCAAAGGGAGCAATCAGCCCCAGCATTTT.

The chain is built from TRBV3-1 and TRBJ1-6, with D uncertain. Germline V CDR1 and CDR2: LGHDT, YNNKEL (reference sequence). CDR3 size: 14 residues. Trimming removed 1 base from V and 3 bases from J, with 4 bases in between. Here the CDR3 reads CASSQGGYNSPLHF. The CDR3 nucleotides are TGTGCCAGCAGCCAAGGTGGCTATAATTCACCCCTCCACTTT.

This clonotype came up many times. This chain joins TRBV10-2 and TRBJ1-1; 10 bases line up with TRBD1. The germline V gene has CDR1 WSHSY and CDR2 SAAADI. Losses at the gene ends were 3 bases for V and 2 bases for J; bases not matched to a gene: 9. The CDR3 has 17 amino acids. Written as DNA, the CDR3 is TGCGCCAGCAGTGATCCAAGGGACAGGGGATTTAACACTGAAGCTTTCTTT. Protein sequence: CASSDPRDRGFNTEAFF.

This clonotype was counted only a few times. The chain carries TRBV14 and TRBJ2-7; no clear D. V was pared by 4 bases and J by 4 bases, with 23 bases between. CDR1 and CDR2 (germline): SGHDN, FVKESK. This CDR3 spans 17 amino acids. The CDR3 sequence is CASSPTSLRTKVYEQYF. CDR3 DNA: TGTGCCAGCAGCCCGACAAGCCTTCGTACGAAGGTATACGAGCAGTACTTC.

The rearrangement uses TRBV24-1 and TRBJ2-2, with TRBD2 as a possible D gene (6 bases). V shed 9 bases and J shed 0 bases, with 10 bases lying between them. Germline V gene sequence: CDR1 KGHDR, CDR2 SFDVKD. The CDR3 is 14 residues long. The CDR3 loop is CATGEATNTGELFF. For the CDR3, the DNA is TGTGCCACCGGGGAGGCGACGAACACCGGGGAGCTGTTTTTT.

The genes are TRBV19 and TRBJ2-3; TRBD1 aligns across 8 bases. Trimming removed 8 bases from V and 4 bases from J; junction bases left unmatched: 14. The CDR3 sequence is 16 residues long. CDR1 and CDR2 (germline): LNHDA, SQIVND (reference sequence). CDR3 amino acids: CASSPTTGELPDTQYF. CDR3 nucleotide sequence: TGTGCCAGTTCGCCCACGACAGGGGAGCTCCCAGATACGCAGTATTTT.

This clonotype occurred once. The rearrangement uses TRBV6-5 and TRBJ2-1; D is unresolved. CDR3 size: 14 residues. From germline, CDR1 is MNHEY and CDR2 SVGAGI. Trimming pared 4 bases from V and 2 bases from J, leaving 9 bases between. CDR3 amino acids: CASSSLSTYNEQFF. As DNA, the CDR3 is TGTGCCAGCAGTTCCTTAAGCACCTACAATGAGCAGTTCTTC.

This clonotype was observed at least ten times. This chain uses TRBV20-1 with TRBJ2-3; 8 nucleotides line up with TRBD1. In germline, CDR1 is DFQATT, CDR2 SNEGSKA (reference sequence). The length of the CDR3 is 16 residues. Trimming at V came to 0 bases and at J to 2 bases, leaving 7 bases not matched to a gene. Here the CDR3 DNA reads TGCAGTGCTAGAGAAGCCAGGGGGCTTTACACAGATACGCAGTATTTT. This codes for CSAREARGLYTDTQYF.

This clonotype was counted at least ten times. The chain carries TRBV12-3 or TRBV12-4 and TRBJ2-6, with D hard to call. Trimming left V 5 bases short and J 2 bases short, with 1 base between. The CDR3 runs 12 residues. The CDR3 bases are TGTGCCAGCAGTACTGGGGCCAACGTCCTGACTTTC. Residues: CASSTGANVLTF.

This clonotype was counted between two and nine times. The chain employs TRBV27 and TRBJ2-7; the D call may be TRBD1 or TRBD2 (5 bases each). The V gene's germline CDR1 is MNHEY and CDR2 SMNVEV (reference sequence). The CDR3 extends over 13 amino acids. V was shortened by 6 bases and J by 4 bases, with 13 bases between the two germline ends. Here the CDR3 DNA reads TGTGCCAGCAGCCTGGGACCTGCATACGAGCAGTACTTC. This sequence encodes CASSLGPAYEQYF.

At least ten counts were recorded for this clonotype. Here the CDR3 reads CASSSATGGSADNEQFF. The CDR3 DNA sequence: TGTGCCAGCAGCTCAGCAACAGGGGGCTCTGCAGACAATGAGCAGTTCTTC. The chain has TRBV7-3 and TRBJ2-1, with TRBD1 matching 9 bases. Germline V gene data show CDR1 as SGHTA and CDR2 as FQGTGA. V lost 4 bases to trimming and J lost 5 bases; unmatched junction nucleotides: 12. The CDR3 consists of 17 residues. Using reference TRBV7-3 and TRBJ2-1 for the parts outside the CDR3, the full variable domain is GAGVSQTPSNKVTEKGKYVELRCDPISGHTALYWYRQSLGQGPEFLIYFQGTGAADDSGLPNDRFFAVRPEGSVSTLKIQRTERGDSAVYLCASSSATGGSADNEQFFGPGTRLTVL.